The entry below gives a single T cell receptor (beta chain) sequence along with its context. Its antigen is still unknown. The sample belongs to a study of cytomegalovirus exposure and HLA in healthy donors. Notes on the study in general: As a later analysis showed, a missense DCLRE1C variant was linked to trimming of TCR beta V- and J-genes. As was reported, the HLA-A and HLA-B alleles of most subjects were accurately predicted from TCR beta sequences. Association with HLA alleles at 0.05 false discovery rate was found for around 17,000 TCR beta sequences in a later analysis.

PCR primers comprised 60 Vbeta and 13 Jbeta primers. TCRdb's table, derived via immunoSEQ multiplex PCR, lists solely in-frame clones and lacks some. The sample carries around 180,000 clones, 85% recorded once. Germline loops: CDR1 SNHLY, CDR2 FYNNEI. The CDR3 contains 14 residues. Trimming cost V 7 bases and J 5 bases, with 16 bases left between them. The sample consisted of PBMCs. The TCR sequence derives from a boy younger than 10 in good health and CMV-seronegative. The V and J genes are TRBV2 and TRBJ2-3, with D perhaps matching TRBD2 (6 bases). CDR3 in amino acids: CASMGVAGKDTQYF. The CDR3 DNA is TGTGCCAGCATGGGGGTGGCGGGGAAAGATACGCAGTATTTT.